This TCR beta chain originates from a study of blood T cell repertoires in COVID-19. This clone has a handful of counts. Per the authors' pipeline: Reference gene primer amplification in the assay estimated nucleated cell counts. Some clones are missing from TCRdb's copy, which holds only in-frame ones; the method was immunoSEQ multiplex PCR. That table furnishes V, J and clone size, whereas the DNA furnished D and trimming. Found here are around 200,000 clones, 80% to 90% of them singletons; the top ten hold about 2.2%. The sample consisted of peripheral blood. The TCR originated in a woman aged 45 to 65 with acute or convalescent COVID-19.

The CDR3 sequence is CAISDSSAYYEQYF. The CDR3 DNA sequence: TGTGCCATCAGTGATAGTAGTGCCTACTACGAGCAGTACTTC. The genes are TRBV10-3 and TRBJ2-7; D is unclear. CDR1 and CDR2 (germline): ENHRY, SYGVKD. The CDR3 extends over 14 amino acids. The V gene lost 3 bases and the J gene lost 3 bases, with 12 bases spanning the gap.